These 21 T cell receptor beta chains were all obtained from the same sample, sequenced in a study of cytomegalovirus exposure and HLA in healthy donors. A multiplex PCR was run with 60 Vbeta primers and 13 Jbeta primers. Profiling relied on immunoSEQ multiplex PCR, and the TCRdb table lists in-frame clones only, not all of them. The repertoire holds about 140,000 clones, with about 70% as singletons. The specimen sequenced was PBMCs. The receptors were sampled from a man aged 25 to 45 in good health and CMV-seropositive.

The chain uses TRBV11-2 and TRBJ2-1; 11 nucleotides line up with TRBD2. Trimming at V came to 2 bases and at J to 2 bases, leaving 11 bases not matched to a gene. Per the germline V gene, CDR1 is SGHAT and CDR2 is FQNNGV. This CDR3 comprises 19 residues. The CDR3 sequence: CASSLSVAGGPSTYNEQFF. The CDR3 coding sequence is TGTGCCAGCAGCTTATCGGTAGCGGGAGGGCCCTCAACCTACAATGAGCAGTTCTTC.

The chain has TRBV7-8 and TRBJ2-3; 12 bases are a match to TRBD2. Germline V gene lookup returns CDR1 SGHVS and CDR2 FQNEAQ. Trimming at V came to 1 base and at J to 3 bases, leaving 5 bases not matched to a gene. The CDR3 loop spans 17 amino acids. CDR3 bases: TGTGCCAGCAGCTTAGTCCGGCTAGCGGGAGGGACAGATACGCAGTATTTT. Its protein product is CASSLVRLAGGTDTQYF.

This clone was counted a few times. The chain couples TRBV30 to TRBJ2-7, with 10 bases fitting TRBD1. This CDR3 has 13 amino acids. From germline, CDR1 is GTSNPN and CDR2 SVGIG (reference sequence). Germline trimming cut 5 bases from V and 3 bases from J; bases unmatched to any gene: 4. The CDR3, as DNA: TGTGCCTGGGATAGGACAGGGGGCTACGAGCAGTACTTC. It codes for CAWDRTGGYEQYF.

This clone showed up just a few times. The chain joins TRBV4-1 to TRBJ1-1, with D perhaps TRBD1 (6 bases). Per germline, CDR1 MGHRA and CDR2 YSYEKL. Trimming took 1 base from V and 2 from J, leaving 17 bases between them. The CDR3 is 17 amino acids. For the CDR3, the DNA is TGCGCCAGCAGCCAAGGCCCAGGCGGACAGATTAACACTGAAGCTTTCTTT. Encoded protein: CASSQGPGGQINTEAFF.

The CDR3: CASSLESSYNSPLHF. In DNA, the CDR3 is TGCGCCAGCAGCTTAGAGAGCTCCTATAATTCACCCCTCCACTTT. The genes are TRBV5-1 and TRBJ1-6; D unclear. The CDR3 is 15 amino acids. V was cut by 2 bases and J by 0 bases, with 6 bases left in between. The germline V gene encodes CDR1 SGHRS and CDR2 YFSETQ.

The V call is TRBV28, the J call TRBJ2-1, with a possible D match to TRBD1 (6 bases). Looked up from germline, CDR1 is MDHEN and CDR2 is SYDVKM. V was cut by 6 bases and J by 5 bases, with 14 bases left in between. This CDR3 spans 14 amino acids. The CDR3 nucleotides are TGTGCCAGCAGCCAACAGGGAATCGACAATGAGCAGTTCTTC. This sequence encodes CASSQQGIDNEQFF.

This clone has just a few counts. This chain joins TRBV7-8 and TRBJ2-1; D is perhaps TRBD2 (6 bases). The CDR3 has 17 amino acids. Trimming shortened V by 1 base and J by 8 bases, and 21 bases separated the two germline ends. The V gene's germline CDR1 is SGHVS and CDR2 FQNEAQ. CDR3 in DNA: TGTGCCAGCAGCTTAGGTGGCGTGGGTGGGGGGTTGGATGAGCAGTTCTTC. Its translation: CASSLGGVGGGLDEQFF.

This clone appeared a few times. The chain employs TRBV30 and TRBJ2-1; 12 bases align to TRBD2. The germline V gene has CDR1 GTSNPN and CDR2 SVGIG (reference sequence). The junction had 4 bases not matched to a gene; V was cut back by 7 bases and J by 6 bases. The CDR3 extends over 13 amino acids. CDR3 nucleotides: TGTGCCTCCCGACTAGCGGGAGCCAATGAGCAGTTCTTC. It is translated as CASRLAGANEQFF.

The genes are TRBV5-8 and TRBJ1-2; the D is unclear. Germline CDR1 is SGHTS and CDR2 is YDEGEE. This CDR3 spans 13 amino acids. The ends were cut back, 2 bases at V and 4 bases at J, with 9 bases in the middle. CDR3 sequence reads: CASSLEVSYGYTF. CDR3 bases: TGTGCCAGCAGCTTAGAGGTTTCCTATGGCTACACCTTC.

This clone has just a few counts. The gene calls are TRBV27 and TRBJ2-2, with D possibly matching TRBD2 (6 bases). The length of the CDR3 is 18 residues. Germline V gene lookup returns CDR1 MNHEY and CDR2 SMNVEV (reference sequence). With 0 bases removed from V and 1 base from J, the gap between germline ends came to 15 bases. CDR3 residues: CASSLSEGGRRNTGELFF. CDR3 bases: TGTGCCAGCAGTTTATCGGAGGGAGGTCGACGGAACACCGGGGAGCTGTTTTTT.

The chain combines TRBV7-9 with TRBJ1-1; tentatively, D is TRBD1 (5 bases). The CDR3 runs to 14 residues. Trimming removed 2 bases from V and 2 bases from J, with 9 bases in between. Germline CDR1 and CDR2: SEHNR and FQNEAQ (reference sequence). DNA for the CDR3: TGTGCCAGCAGCTTACATCAGGGAAACACTGAAGCTTTCTTT. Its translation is CASSLHQGNTEAFF.

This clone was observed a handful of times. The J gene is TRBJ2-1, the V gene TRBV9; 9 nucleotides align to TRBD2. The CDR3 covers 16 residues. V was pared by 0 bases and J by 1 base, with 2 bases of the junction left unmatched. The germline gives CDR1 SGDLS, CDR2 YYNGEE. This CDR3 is CASSVVAGGSYNEQFF. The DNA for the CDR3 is TGTGCCAGCAGCGTAGTGGCGGGAGGGTCCTACAATGAGCAGTTCTTC.

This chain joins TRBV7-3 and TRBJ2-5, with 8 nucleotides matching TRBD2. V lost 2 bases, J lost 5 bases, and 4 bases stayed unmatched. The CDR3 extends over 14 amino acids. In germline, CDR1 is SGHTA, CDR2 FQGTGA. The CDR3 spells CASSLDSGTETQYF. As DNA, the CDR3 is TGTGCCAGCAGCTTAGATAGCGGGACGGAGACCCAGTACTTC.

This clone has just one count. The CDR3 spells CASSLVAGVYEQYF. CDR3 nucleotides: TGCGCCAGCAGCTTGGTAGCGGGAGTCTACGAGCAGTACTTC. The V call is TRBV5-1, the J call TRBJ2-7, with 9 nucleotides matching TRBD2. There are 14 residues in the CDR3. The V and J ends lost 0 bases and 3 bases, in that order; junction bases with no gene match: 1. The germline CDR1 and CDR2 sequences are SGHRS and YFSETQ.

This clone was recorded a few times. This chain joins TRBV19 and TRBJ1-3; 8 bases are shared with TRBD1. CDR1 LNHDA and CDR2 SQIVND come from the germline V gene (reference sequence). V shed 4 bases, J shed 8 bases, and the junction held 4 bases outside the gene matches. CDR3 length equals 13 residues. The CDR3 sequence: CASSTQGAYTIYF. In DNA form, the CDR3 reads TGTGCCAGTAGTACCCAGGGGGCTTACACCATATATTTT.

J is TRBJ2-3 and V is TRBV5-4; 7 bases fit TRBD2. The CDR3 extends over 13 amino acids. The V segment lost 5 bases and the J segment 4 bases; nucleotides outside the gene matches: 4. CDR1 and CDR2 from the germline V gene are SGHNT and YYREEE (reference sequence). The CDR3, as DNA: TGTGCCAGCAGGTCTGGGGGGGCAGATACGCAGTATTTT. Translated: CASRSGGADTQYF.

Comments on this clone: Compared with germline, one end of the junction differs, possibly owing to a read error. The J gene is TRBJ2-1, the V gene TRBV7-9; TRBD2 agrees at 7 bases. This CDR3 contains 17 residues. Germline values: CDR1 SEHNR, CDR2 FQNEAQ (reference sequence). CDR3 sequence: CSSSPTSSGSSYNEQFF. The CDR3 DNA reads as TGTTCCAGCAGCCCAACATCTAGCGGAAGCTCCTACAATGAGCAGTTCTTC. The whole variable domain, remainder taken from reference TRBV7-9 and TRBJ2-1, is DTGVSQNPRHKITKRGQNVTFRCDPISEHNRLYWYRQTLGQGPEFLTYFQNEAQLEKSRLLSDRFSAERPKGSFSTLEIQRTEQGDSAMYLCSSSPTSSGSSYNEQFFGPGTRLTVL.

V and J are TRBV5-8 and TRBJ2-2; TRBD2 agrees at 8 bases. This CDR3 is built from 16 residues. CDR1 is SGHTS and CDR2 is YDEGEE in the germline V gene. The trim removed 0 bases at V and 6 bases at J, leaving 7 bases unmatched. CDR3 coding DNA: TGTGCCAGCAGCTTGGCTGCGACTAGCGAAGCCGGGGAGCTGTTTTTT. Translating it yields CASSLAATSEAGELFF.

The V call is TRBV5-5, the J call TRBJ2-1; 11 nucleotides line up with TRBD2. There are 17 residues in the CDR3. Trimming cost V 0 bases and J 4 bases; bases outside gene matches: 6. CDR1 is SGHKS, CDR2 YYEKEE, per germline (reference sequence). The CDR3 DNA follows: TGTGCCAGCAGCTTGGCCGTAGCGGGAGGGCCGTACAATGAGCAGTTCTTC. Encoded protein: CASSLAVAGGPYNEQFF.

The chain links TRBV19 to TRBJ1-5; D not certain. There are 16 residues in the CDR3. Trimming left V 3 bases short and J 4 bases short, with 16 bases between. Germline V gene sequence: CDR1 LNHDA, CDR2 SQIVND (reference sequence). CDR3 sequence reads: CASSIELRGGNQPQHF. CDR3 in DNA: TGTGCCAGTAGTATTGAGCTGCGGGGAGGGAATCAGCCCCAGCATTTT.

In nucleotides, the CDR3 is TGTGCCAGCACCCTTAGGTCTTGGAGGGATCAGCCCCAGCATTTT. Translated: CASTLRSWRDQPQHF. The V and J genes are TRBV28 and TRBJ1-5; the D is unclear. The V end was cut by 7 bases, the J end by 5 bases, with 18 bases between. The germline V gene encodes CDR1 MDHEN and CDR2 SYDVKM. The CDR3 is made up of 15 amino acids. Together with reference TRBV28 and TRBJ1-5, the CDR3 gives the full variable domain: DVKVTQSSRYLVKRTGEKVFLECVQDMDHENMFWYRQDPGLGLRLIYFSYDVKMKEKGDIPEGYSVSREKKERFSLILESASTNQTSMYLCASTLRSWRDQPQHFGDGTRLSIL.